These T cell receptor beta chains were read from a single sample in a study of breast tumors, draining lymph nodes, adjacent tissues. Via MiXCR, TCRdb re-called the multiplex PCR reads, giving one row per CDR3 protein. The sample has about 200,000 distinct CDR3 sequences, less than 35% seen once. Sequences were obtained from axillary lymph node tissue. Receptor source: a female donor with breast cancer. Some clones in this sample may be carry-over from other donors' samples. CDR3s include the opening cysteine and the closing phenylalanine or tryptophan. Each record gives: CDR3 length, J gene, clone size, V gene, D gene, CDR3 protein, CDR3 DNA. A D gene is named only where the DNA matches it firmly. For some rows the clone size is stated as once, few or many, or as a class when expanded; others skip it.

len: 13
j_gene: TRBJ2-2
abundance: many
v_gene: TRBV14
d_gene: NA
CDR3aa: CASSPYRAGELFF
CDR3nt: TGTGCCAGCAGCCCTTACAGGGCCGGGGAGCTGTTTTTT

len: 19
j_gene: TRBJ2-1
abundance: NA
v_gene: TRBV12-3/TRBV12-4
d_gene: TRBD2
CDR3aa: CASSARDVSSGRAFNEQFF
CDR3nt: TGTGCCAGCAGTGCTAGAGATGTTTCGAGCGGGAGGGCCTTCAATGAGCAGTTCTTC

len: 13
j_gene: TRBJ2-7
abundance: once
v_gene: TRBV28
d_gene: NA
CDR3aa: CASSFNTYYEQYF
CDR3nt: TGTGCCAGCAGTTTCAACACATACTACGAGCAGTACTTC

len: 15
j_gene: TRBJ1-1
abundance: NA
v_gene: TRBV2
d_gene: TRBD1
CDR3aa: CASSLNRGASTEAFF
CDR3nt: TGTGCCAGCAGTCTGAACAGGGGGGCGAGCACTGAAGCTTTCTTT

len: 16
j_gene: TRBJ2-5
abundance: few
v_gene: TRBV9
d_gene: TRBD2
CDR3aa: CASSEGLAGGARTQYF
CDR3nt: TGTGCCAGCAGCGAGGGACTAGCGGGGGGTGCGAGGACCCAGTACTTC

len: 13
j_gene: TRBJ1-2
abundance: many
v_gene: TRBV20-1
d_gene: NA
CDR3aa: CSAFPDGNYGYTF
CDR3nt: TGCAGTGCCTTCCCCGACGGTAACTATGGCTACACCTTC

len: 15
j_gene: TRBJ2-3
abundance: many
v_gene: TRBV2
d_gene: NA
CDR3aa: CASSEAGAPTDTQYF
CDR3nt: TGTGCCAGCAGTGAAGCGGGGGCCCCCACAGATACGCAGTATTTT

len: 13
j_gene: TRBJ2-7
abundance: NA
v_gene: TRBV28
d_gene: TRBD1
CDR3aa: CASGQALTYEQYF
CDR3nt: TGTGCCAGCGGACAGGCCCTCACCTACGAGCAGTACTTC

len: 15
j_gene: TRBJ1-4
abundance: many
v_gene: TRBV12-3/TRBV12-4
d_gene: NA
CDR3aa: CASSDPGRGYEKLFF
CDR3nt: TGTGCCAGCAGTGACCCGGGGAGGGGGTATGAAAAACTGTTTTTT

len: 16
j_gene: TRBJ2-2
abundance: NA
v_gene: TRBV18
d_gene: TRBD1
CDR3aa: CASSSPGQGVAGELFF
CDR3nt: TGTGCCAGCTCATCACCAGGACAGGGCGTCGCCGGGGAGCTGTTTTTT

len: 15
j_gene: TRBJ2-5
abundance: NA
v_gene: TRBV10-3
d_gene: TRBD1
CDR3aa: CAISDEGARGETQYF
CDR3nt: TGTGCCATCAGTGATGAGGGGGCCCGAGGAGAGACCCAGTACTTC

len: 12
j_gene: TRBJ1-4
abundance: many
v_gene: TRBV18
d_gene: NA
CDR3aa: CASSPVEEKLFF
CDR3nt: TGTGCCAGCTCACCGGTGGAAGAAAAACTGTTTTTT

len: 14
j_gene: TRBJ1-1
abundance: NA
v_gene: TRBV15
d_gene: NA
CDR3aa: CATSRGGARTEAFF
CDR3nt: TGTGCCACCAGCAGAGGTGGGGCGCGGACTGAAGCTTTCTTT